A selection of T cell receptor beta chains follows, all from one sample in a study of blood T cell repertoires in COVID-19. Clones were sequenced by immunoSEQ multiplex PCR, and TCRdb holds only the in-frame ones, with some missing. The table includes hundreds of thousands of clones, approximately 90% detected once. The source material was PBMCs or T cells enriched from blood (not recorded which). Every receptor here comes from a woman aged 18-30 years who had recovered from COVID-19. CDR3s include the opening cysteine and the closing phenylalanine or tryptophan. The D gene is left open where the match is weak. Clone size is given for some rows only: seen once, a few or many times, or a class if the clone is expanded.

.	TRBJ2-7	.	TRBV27	TGTGCCAGCAGGAAGACAGTAAGTTCCTACGAGCAGTACTTC	CASRKTVSSYEQYF
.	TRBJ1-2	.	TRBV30	TGTGCCTGGAGTAACAGCGGCCGACGGACCTTC	CAWSNSGRRTF
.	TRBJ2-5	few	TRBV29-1	TGCAGCGTTGAAGCGGTGATAGAGACCCAGTACTTC	CSVEAVIETQYF
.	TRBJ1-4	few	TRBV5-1	TGCGCCAGCAGCCCGCAGGGGTCTGCAACTAATGAAAAACTGTTTTTT	CASSPQGSATNEKLFF
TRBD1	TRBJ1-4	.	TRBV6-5	TGTGCCAGCAGGGCTACCGGGACAGGGTATGAAAAACTGTTTTTT	CASRATGTGYEKLFF
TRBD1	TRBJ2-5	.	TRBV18	TGTGCCAGCTCACCGACAGGGGGTTACCAAGAGACCCAGTACTTC	CASSPTGGYQETQYF
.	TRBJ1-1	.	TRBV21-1	TGTGCCAGCAGCTCCTACAGGGGGAAGAACACTGAAGCTTTCTTT	CASSSYRGKNTEAFF
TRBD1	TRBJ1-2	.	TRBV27	TGTGCCAGCAGTTTAGGGACAGGGGGAAACTATGGCTACACCTTC	CASSLGTGGNYGYTF
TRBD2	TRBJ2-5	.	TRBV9	TGTGCCAGCAGCGTAGCAGATAGCGGGGGAACCCAGTACTTC	CASSVADSGGTQYF
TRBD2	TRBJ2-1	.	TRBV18	TGTGCCAGCTCACCACCCTCGTTGCCGGGACTAGCGGGTCAGCAGTTCTTC	CASSPPSLPGLAGQQFF
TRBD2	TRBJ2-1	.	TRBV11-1	TGTGCCAGCAGCTCCACTAGCGGGGCGAATGAGCAGTTCTTC	CASSSTSGANEQFF
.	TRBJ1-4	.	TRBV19	TGTGCCAGTAGTAGAGTGAAGTCGAGGGGAGGGGAAAAACTGTTTTTT	CASSRVKSRGGEKLFF
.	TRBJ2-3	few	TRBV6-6	TGTGCCAGCAGTCGGAGAACGGACATGGAGGGCGCAGATACGCAGTATTTT	CASSRRTDMEGADTQYF
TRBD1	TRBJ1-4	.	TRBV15	TGTGCCACCAGCAGAACGGGACAGGGGACCTCCGTTGGTCGTGTTTTT	CATSRTGQGTSVGRVF
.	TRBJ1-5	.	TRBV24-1	TGTGCCACCAGTTTGAGGGGGAAAGGTCAGCCCCAGCATTTT	CATSLRGKGQPQHF